Listed below are T cell receptor beta chains from one sample, sequenced in a study of T cell clonotyping in hematopoietic cell transplantation. Only in-frame clones appear in the TCRdb table, and some are missing; sequencing was by immunoSEQ multiplex PCR. The sample lists about 550 clones; less than 97% were seen once. Sequenced here: peripheral blood mononuclear cells, sampled 30 days after allogeneic stem cell transplant. The receptors derive from a female patient in her forties or fifties who had an allogeneic stem cell transplant from an unrelated donor, so the T cells may come from the graft donor. Some clones in this sample may be carry-over from other donors' samples. Both conserved end residues are part of each CDR3. A D gene is named only where the DNA matches it firmly. The size entry is marked missing in some rows and otherwise reads once, few, many or a size class.

CDR3 protein	CDR3 DNA	J gene	clone size	V gene	D gene
CASSRGLEADTQYF	TGTGCCAGCAGCCGGGGACTAGAGGCAGATACGCAGTATTTT	TRBJ2-3	NA	TRBV4-2	TRBD2
CASSLSDSNQPQHF	TGTGCCAGCAGCTTATCCGATAGCAATCAGCCCCAGCATTTT	TRBJ1-5	NA	TRBV11-2	NA
CASSFLGGTSGINEQFF	TGTGCCAGCAGCTTTTTGGGGGGAACTAGCGGGATAAATGAGCAGTTCTTC	TRBJ2-1	NA	TRBV11-1	TRBD2
CASSDTNTGELFF	TGTGCCAGCAGTGACACGAACACCGGGGAGCTGTTTTTT	TRBJ2-2	NA	TRBV6-4	NA
CASSEGNQPQHF	TGTGCCAGCAGTGAAGGCAATCAGCCCCAGCATTTT	TRBJ1-5	NA	TRBV25-1	NA
CASSPSGQGVGGYTF	TGTGCCAGCAGCCCGTCGGGACAGGGGGTTGGTGGCTACACCTTC	TRBJ1-2	NA	TRBV7-9	TRBD1
CASSRLETQYF	TGTGCCAGCAGCCGACTCGAAACCCAGTACTTC	TRBJ2-5	NA	TRBV5-6	NA
CASSLTGTSGANVLTF	TGTGCCAGCAGCCTTACAGGGACCTCTGGGGCCAACGTCCTGACTTTC	TRBJ2-6	NA	TRBV9	NA
CASRMGGMNTEAFF	TGTGCCAGCAGGATGGGGGGAATGAACACTGAAGCTTTCTTT	TRBJ1-1	NA	TRBV2	NA
CASSIDSSYNEQFF	TGTGCCAGTAGTATCGATAGTTCCTACAATGAGCAGTTCTTC	TRBJ2-1	NA	TRBV19	NA
CASKGRDYEQYF	TGTGCCAGCAAAGGGCGAGACTACGAGCAGTACTTC	TRBJ2-7	NA	TRBV25-1	NA
CASSNRVAYNYGYTF	TGTGCCAGCAGCAATAGGGTAGCTTATAACTATGGCTACACCTTC	TRBJ1-2	NA	TRBV9	NA
CASSPVPGLAGGGETQYF	TGTGCCAGCAGCCCCGTTCCGGGACTAGCGGGAGGTGGGGAGACCCAGTACTTC	TRBJ2-5	NA	TRBV7-9	TRBD2
CAWRAGGAYTEAFF	TGTGCCTGGAGGGCAGGGGGCGCTTATACTGAAGCTTTCTTT	TRBJ1-1	NA	TRBV30	TRBD1
CANSGQQDYEQYF	TGTGCCAACAGTGGGCAGCAAGACTACGAGCAGTACTTC	TRBJ2-7	NA	TRBV2	NA
CATSARSSPTEAFF	TGTGCCACCAGCGCCCGAAGTAGTCCAACTGAAGCTTTCTTT	TRBJ1-1	NA	TRBV15	NA
CASSPGGPGNTIYF	TGTGCCAGCTCACCGGGGGGACCTGGAAACACCATATATTTT	TRBJ1-3	NA	TRBV18	NA
CASSHDLAGAFTDTQYF	TGTGCCAGCAGCCACGACTTAGCGGGGGCTTTCACAGATACGCAGTATTTT	TRBJ2-3	NA	TRBV13	TRBD2
CASSQTGGANTEAFF	TGCGCCAGCAGCCAAACCGGGGGGGCGAACACTGAAGCTTTCTTT	TRBJ1-1	NA	TRBV4-1	NA
CASSWTGVNTEAFF	TGTGCCAGCAGTTGGACAGGAGTAAACACTGAAGCTTTCTTT	TRBJ1-1	NA	TRBV6-5	TRBD1
CSVAKPGQATYEQYF	TGCAGCGTAGCTAAGCCGGGACAGGCCACCTACGAGCAGTACTTC	TRBJ2-7	NA	TRBV29-1	TRBD1
CASSASSGRADEQYF	TGTGCCAGCAGCGCATCTAGCGGGAGGGCTGACGAGCAGTACTTC	TRBJ2-7	once	TRBV9	TRBD2
CASSLSSGGLYGYTF	TGTGCCAGCAGTTTATCCTCAGGGGGCCTCTATGGCTACACCTTC	TRBJ1-2	NA	TRBV28	TRBD1
CASSWTGGPQHF	TGTGCCAGCAGTTGGACGGGCGGACCCCAGCATTTT	TRBJ1-5	NA	TRBV6-5	NA
CASSFLVNNEQFF	TGTGCCAGCAGCTTTTTGGTGAACAATGAGCAGTTCTTC	TRBJ2-1	NA	TRBV5-6	NA
CASSNRLAEPYEQYF	TGTGCCAGCAGCAACCGACTAGCGGAACCCTACGAGCAGTACTTC	TRBJ2-7	NA	TRBV21-1	NA